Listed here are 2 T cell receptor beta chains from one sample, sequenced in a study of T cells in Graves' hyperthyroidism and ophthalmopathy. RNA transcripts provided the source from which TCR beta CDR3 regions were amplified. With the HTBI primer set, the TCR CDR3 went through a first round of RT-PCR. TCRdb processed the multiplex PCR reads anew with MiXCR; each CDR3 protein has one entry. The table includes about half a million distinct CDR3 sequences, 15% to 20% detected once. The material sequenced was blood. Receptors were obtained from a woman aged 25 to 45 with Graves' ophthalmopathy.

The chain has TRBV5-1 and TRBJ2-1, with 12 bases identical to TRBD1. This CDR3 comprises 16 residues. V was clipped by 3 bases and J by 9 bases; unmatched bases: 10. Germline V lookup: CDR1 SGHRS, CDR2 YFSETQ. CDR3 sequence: CASSSVPGQGAGEQFF. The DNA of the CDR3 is TGCGCCAGCAGCTCCGTCCCGGGACAGGGGGCAGGTGAGCAGTTCTTC.

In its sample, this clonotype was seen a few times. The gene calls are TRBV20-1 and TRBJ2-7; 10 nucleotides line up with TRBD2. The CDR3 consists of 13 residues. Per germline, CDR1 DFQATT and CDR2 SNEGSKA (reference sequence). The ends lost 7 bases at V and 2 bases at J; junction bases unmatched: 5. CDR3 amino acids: CSERGLAAYEQYF. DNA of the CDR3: TGCAGTGAGAGAGGACTAGCGGCCTACGAGCAGTACTTC.